One and the same sample provided the 25 T cell receptor beta chains below, sequenced in a study of T cell repertoires in cytomegalovirus infection. TCRdb called the reads again in MiXCR, with one record for every CDR3 protein. Counted here are around 290,000 distinct CDR3 sequences, under 30% occurring once; the ten biggest clones make up approximately 15%. Sequenced material: PBMCs. The receptors stem from a human donor in good health (CMV status not recorded). Some clones in this sample may be carry-over from other donors' samples.

Only a few counts were recorded for this clonotype. The V gene is TRBV30, the J gene TRBJ2-1; D not resolved. CDR1 and CDR2 (germline): GTSNPN, SVGIG (reference sequence). Trimming took 4 bases from V and 4 from J, leaving 23 bases between them. The CDR3 is 17 residues long. The CDR3 reads CAWNIPLRLKVYNEQFF. The CDR3 nucleotides are TGTGCCTGGAACATCCCCCTGCGGCTCAAGGTATACAATGAGCAGTTCTTC.

The V and J genes are TRBV12-3 or TRBV12-4 and TRBJ2-3; perhaps TRBD2 as D (5 bases). The CDR3 extends over 15 amino acids. V shed 5 bases and J shed 0 bases, with 12 bases lying between them. The CDR3 loop reads CASSQAVSSTDTQYF. CDR3 DNA sequence: TGTGCCAGCAGTCAAGCGGTATCTAGCACAGATACGCAGTATTTT.

As to this clonotype: This may arise from a read error, as a much more abundant clone is one base away. The chain has TRBV28 and TRBJ2-1; no definite D call. The CDR3 extends over 11 amino acids. V was pared by 7 bases and J by 10 bases, with 11 bases between. Germline-derived CDR1 and CDR2 are MDHEN and SYDVKM. CDR3 in DNA: TGTGCCAGCACAGTGGGAATGGAGCAGTTCTTC. Encoded protein: CASTVGMEQFF. Filled out from reference TRBV28 and TRBJ2-1, the complete variable domain reads DVKVTQSSRYLVKRTGEKVFLECVQDMDHENMFWYRQDPGLGLRLIYFSYDVKMKEKGDIPEGYSVSREKKERFSLILESASTNQTSMYLCASTVGMEQFFGPGTRLTVL.

This clonotype was recorded a few times. This sequence joins TRBV14 and TRBJ1-4, with D possibly matching TRBD1 (5 bases). The CDR3 covers 15 residues. V shed 0 bases and J shed 4 bases, with 9 bases lying between them. Germline V gene lookup returns CDR1 SGHDN and CDR2 FVKESK. CDR3 nucleotides: TGTGCCAGCAGCCAAGATAACAGGCGTAATGAAAAACTGTTTTTT. This translates into CASSQDNRRNEKLFF.

The chain links TRBV7-6 to TRBJ2-7; no firm D call. The V gene lost 0 bases and the J gene lost 2 bases, with 11 bases spanning the gap. The V gene's germline CDR1 is SGHVS and CDR2 FNYEAQ. The CDR3 is made up of 15 amino acids. The CDR3 DNA is TGTGCCAGCAGCTTAGCGCTAGGCAGGCCCTACGAGCAGTACTTC. The encoded protein is CASSLALGRPYEQYF.

In this sample, this clonotype turned up once. V and J are TRBV5-6 and TRBJ2-1, with D unresolved. The length of the CDR3 is 13 residues. The germline CDR1 and CDR2 sequences are SGHDT and YYEEEE. V was trimmed by 4 bases and J by 4 bases, leaving 9 bases between them. The CDR3 DNA reads as TGTGCCAGCAGCAACGGGCCATACAATGAGCAGTTCTTC. It is translated as CASSNGPYNEQFF.

This clonotype has only a few counts. This chain joins TRBV10-3 and TRBJ1-1; TRBD1 agrees at 10 bases. This CDR3 has 15 residues. The V gene end was trimmed by 8 bases and the J gene end by 5 bases; junction bases not matched to a gene: 11. The germline V gene has CDR1 ENHRY and CDR2 SYGVKD. CDR3 in amino acids: CAIGLGQGTGTEAFF. The DNA of the CDR3 is TGTGCCATCGGGTTGGGACAGGGGACGGGGACTGAAGCTTTCTTT.

This clonotype occurred a few times. The genes are TRBV3-1 and TRBJ1-2; TRBD1 matches 10 bases. V shed 4 bases, J shed 1 base, and the junction held 6 bases outside the gene matches. CDR3 size: 16 residues. CDR1 is LGHDT, CDR2 YNNKEL, per germline (reference sequence). For the CDR3, the DNA is TGTGCCAGCAGCCTTACCGGGACAGGGGATAACTATGGCTACACCTTC. Its translation: CASSLTGTGDNYGYTF. Using reference TRBV3-1 and TRBJ1-2 for the parts outside the CDR3, the full variable domain is DTAVSQTPKYLVTQMGNDKSIKCEQNLGHDTMYWYKQDSKKFLKIMFSYNNKELIINETVPNRFSPKSPDKAHLNLHINSLELGDSAVYFCASSLTGTGDNYGYTFGSGTRLTVV.

The chain joins TRBV6-2 or TRBV6-3 to TRBJ2-1; D ambiguous. The CDR3 has 14 residues. V was cut by 0 bases and J by 9 bases, with 12 bases left in between. The germline V gene encodes CDR1 MNHEY and CDR2 SVGEGT. This chain's CDR3 is CASSYSGQNGEQFF. DNA of the CDR3: TGTGCCAGCAGTTACTCGGGCCAAAACGGTGAGCAGTTCTTC.

This clonotype was counted many times. The rearrangement joins TRBV11-2 to TRBJ2-7; no definite D call. From germline, CDR1 is SGHAT and CDR2 FQNNGV. CDR3 length: 14 residues. Trimming took 5 bases from V and 3 from J, leaving 14 bases between them. Written as DNA, the CDR3 is TGTGCCAGCAGCCCACCGGGTCCGGGCTACGAGCAGTACTTC. Translated, it gives CASSPPGPGYEQYF.

Here the CDR3 DNA reads TGTGCCAGCAGCCAAGATAGGGGTTTTCGGGAAGCTTTCTTT. Its protein product is CASSQDRGFREAFF. The rearrangement links TRBV14 to TRBJ1-1; a weak D match, TRBD1 (5 bases). This CDR3 comprises 14 residues. Between the trimmed V and J ends, which lost 0 bases and 8 bases, there was a span of 13 bases. Germline CDR1 and CDR2: SGHDN and FVKESK.

The chain has TRBV5-5 and TRBJ1-5, with no clear D. The V and J ends lost 1 base and 0 bases respectively, with 11 bases between them. Germline CDR1 SGHKS, CDR2 YYEKEE (reference sequence). This CDR3 is built from 16 residues. CDR3 region: CASSLLAGDSNQPQHF. CDR3 coding DNA: TGTGCCAGCAGCTTGTTGGCCGGGGATAGCAATCAGCCCCAGCATTTT.

This clonotype was found a few times. The gene calls are TRBV5-1 and TRBJ2-5; TRBD2 matches 10 bases. The V gene's germline CDR1 is SGHRS and CDR2 YFSETQ. CDR3 length: 16 residues. The trim removed 0 bases at V and 2 bases at J, leaving 4 bases unmatched. The CDR3 DNA is TGCGCCAGCAGCTTGGGGACTAGCGGAGAGCAAGAGACCCAGTACTTC. It yields the protein CASSLGTSGEQETQYF.

The sample holds a few counts of this clonotype. The V gene is TRBV7-3, the J gene TRBJ2-5, with unresolved D. Germline V gene data show CDR1 as SGHTA and CDR2 as FQGTGA. The CDR3 consists of 13 residues. Deletions cut 5 bases from V and 2 bases from J, with 9 bases between. In DNA, the CDR3 is TGTGCCAGCAGCCGGTCCACTCAAGAGACCCAGTACTTC. Encoded protein: CASSRSTQETQYF.

This clonotype was detected a few times. The CDR3 reads CASSLSGPGLGSEQYF. The CDR3 bases are TGTGCCAGCAGTTTATCGGGCCCGGGACTGGGGAGCGAGCAGTACTTC. The V call is TRBV27, the J call TRBJ2-7; the D gene is possibly TRBD2 (6 bases). Germline-derived CDR1 and CDR2 are MNHEY and SMNVEV (reference sequence). The CDR3 loop spans 16 amino acids. Between the trimmed V and J ends, which lost 0 bases and 6 bases, there was a span of 18 bases.

The chain carries TRBV15 and TRBJ1-2; 9 bases are shared with TRBD1. The CDR3 totals 13 residues. Germline values: CDR1 LNHNV, CDR2 YYDKDF (reference sequence). The ends lost 1 base at V and 9 bases at J; junction bases unmatched: 3. The CDR3 loop is CATSRVGTGSYTF. The CDR3 coding sequence is TGTGCCACCAGCAGAGTTGGGACAGGGAGCTACACCTTC.

J is TRBJ1-1 and V is TRBV7-9; possible D gene TRBD1, 6 bases. This CDR3 is built from 14 residues. Germline-derived CDR1 and CDR2 are SEHNR and FQNEAQ (reference sequence). V shed 3 bases and J shed 11 bases, with 19 bases lying between them. The CDR3 reads CASSFSAEGRGAFF. CDR3 sequence (DNA): TGTGCCAGCAGCTTTAGTGCGGAGGGTAGGGGGGCTTTCTTT.

The chain joins TRBV28 to TRBJ2-7, with TRBD1 matching over 7 bases. V shed 6 bases and J 6 bases; nucleotides not matched to a gene: 8. The CDR3 has 13 amino acids. CDR1 and CDR2 (germline): MDHEN, SYDVKM. CDR3 protein: CASRKGALGEQYF. The DNA of the CDR3 is TGTGCCAGCAGGAAGGGGGCATTGGGCGAGCAGTACTTC. The full variable domain, its missing parts supplied by reference TRBV28 and TRBJ2-7, is DVKVTQSSRYLVKRTGEKVFLECVQDMDHENMFWYRQDPGLGLRLIYFSYDVKMKEKGDIPEGYSVSREKKERFSLILESASTNQTSMYLCASRKGALGEQYFGPGTRLTVT.

This clonotype appeared a few times. This sequence joins TRBV6-1 and TRBJ2-5; D is possibly TRBD1 or TRBD2 (6 bases each). Trimming stripped 5 bases from V and 7 bases from J, with 14 bases between. CDR1 is MNHNS, CDR2 SASEGT, per germline. The CDR3 runs to 13 residues. Here the CDR3 reads CASSSGALVTQYF. The DNA of the CDR3 is TGTGCCAGCAGTTCGGGGGCATTGGTGACCCAGTACTTC.

This clonotype has a handful of counts. The J gene is TRBJ2-2, the V gene TRBV11-2, with 12 bases lining up with TRBD2. With V trimmed by 2 bases and J by 4 bases, 8 bases remained unmatched. This CDR3 region has 18 residues. Germline-derived CDR1 and CDR2 are SGHAT and FQNNGV. Here the CDR3 DNA reads TGTGCCAGCAGCTTAACTAGCGGGGGGAAGAAGGGCACCGGGGAGCTGTTTTTT. Its translation is CASSLTSGGKKGTGELFF.

The V and J genes are TRBV28 and TRBJ2-3; no clear D gene. The CDR3 is made up of 13 amino acids. The germline V gene encodes CDR1 MDHEN and CDR2 SYDVKM. V lost 6 bases to trimming and J lost 4 bases, with 11 bases between them. The CDR3 DNA sequence: TGTGCCAGCAGCCAACAAAAGCCAGATACGCAGTATTTT. Protein product: CASSQQKPDTQYF. Filled out from reference TRBV28 and TRBJ2-3, the complete variable domain reads DVKVTQSSRYLVKRTGEKVFLECVQDMDHENMFWYRQDPGLGLRLIYFSYDVKMKEKGDIPEGYSVSREKKERFSLILESASTNQTSMYLCASSQQKPDTQYFGPGTRLTVL.

This clonotype has a count of ten or more. The V gene is TRBV12-3 or TRBV12-4, the J gene TRBJ1-2, with D hard to call. The V gene lost 7 bases and the J gene lost 7 bases, with 19 bases spanning the gap. The CDR3 is 14 residues long. This chain's CDR3 is CASNPKASVLGYTF. DNA for the CDR3: TGTGCCAGCAATCCAAAGGCATCCGTTCTTGGCTACACCTTC.

This clonotype showed up just a few times. The genes are TRBV20-1 and TRBJ2-5; D is tentatively TRBD1 or TRBD2 (6 bases each). V lost 6 bases and J 0 bases, leaving 11 bases between the germline ends. CDR3 length: 13 amino acids. Germline V CDR1 and CDR2: DFQATT, SNEGSKA (reference sequence). The CDR3 DNA is TGCAGTGCCATGGGGGGCCACCAAGAGACCCAGTACTTC. Translating gives CSAMGGHQETQYF.

This clonotype has a handful of counts. The CDR3 DNA follows: TGTGCCATCAGTGGCGGCAGCGACTATGGCTACACCTTC. As protein: CAISGGSDYGYTF. This rearrangement joins TRBV10-3 to TRBJ1-2; D gene unclear. The CDR3 has 13 residues. Per the germline V gene, CDR1 is ENHRY and CDR2 is SYGVKD. Deletions cut 4 bases from V and 3 bases from J, with 9 bases between.

This clonotype turned up a few times. The J gene is TRBJ1-1, the V gene TRBV7-8, with 9 bases lining up with TRBD1. CDR1 and CDR2 from the germline V gene are SGHVS and FQNEAQ. The CDR3 extends over 16 amino acids. The V segment lost 2 bases and the J segment 0 bases; nucleotides outside the gene matches: 4. CDR3 amino acids: CASSLRDRELNTEAFF. CDR3 DNA sequence: TGTGCCAGCAGCTTACGGGACAGGGAATTGAACACTGAAGCTTTCTTT.